The rows below give T cell receptor beta chains drawn from one sample of a study of vaccination and CD4 T cells after COVID-19. TCRdb fed the PCR reads into MiXCR, producing one record per CDR3 protein. This sample carries more than 15,000 distinct CDR3 sequences, around 52% of them seen once, and the ten largest clones take approximately 7.5%. For these TCRs, the target antigens are not known. The source material was CD4+ T cells from blood, cultured in vitro. The receptors shown here come from a human donor who had recovered from COVID-19. Each CDR3 is given without its conserved first and last residue.

CDR3 length,V gene,CDR3 protein
14,TRBV19,ASSTPPGQGGETQY
12,TRBV20-1,SARDPGRNTEAF
13,TRBV20-1,SARETGTGDSPLH
11,TRBV30,ASRRGANYGYT
14,TRBV11-2,ASSSGTSYSTDTQY
9,TRBV21-1,ASSPRVEAF
11,TRBV30,AWSQGPGGGYT
13,TRBV20-1,SSTQTGYRNYGYT
12,TRBV12-3/TRBV12-4,ASSFDRLNTEAF
14,TRBV5-1,ASSLGTSGNTNEQF
13,TRBV11-1,ASSLEDRASYEQY
10,TRBV6-1,ASSGGGIRAF
14,TRBV2,ASSEEDRGLYYGYT
12,TRBV10-3,AISGGRLDNEQF
13,TRBV6-1,ASKGAGRGTDTQY
13,TRBV6-2/TRBV6-3,ASSSWTGGTDTQY
10,TRBV20-1,SARDPTETQY
13,TRBV7-8,ASSSRQGINEKLF
12,TRBV30,AWSGQVSLYPEF
11,TRBV20-1,SASQGFNQPQH
11,TRBV2,ASSVLFPYEQY
11,TRBV11-1,ASSLNNDQPQH
12,TRBV5-1,ASSLESGQETQY
13,TRBV19,ASSIRLEGGFIQY
13,TRBV7-8,ASSFLEGQNQPQH
12,TRBV15,ATSRDYQPYEQY
9,TRBV20-1,SASPQDTQY
13,TRBV10-1,ASSSGTGANNEQF
12,TRBV7-9,ASSGRAMNYGYT
13,TRBV28,ASSPPGGAIYEQY
15,TRBV6-5,ASSYSMGQGFPGELF
14,TRBV18,ASSPAGRGRNQPQH
8,TRBV20-1,SALYNEQF
14,TRBV7-9,ASSLVPVWSYYGYT
9,TRBV10-3,AISGSYEQY
12,TRBV7-2,ASSLRFSGNTIY
11,TRBV20-1,SARGALLGEQY
10,TRBV27,ASSPTGGGYT
13,TRBV27,ASSTNGRRQETQY
14,TRBV19,ATLRGGAQGYNEQF
9,TRBV18,ASSPGETQY
10,TRBV6-2/TRBV6-3,ASSYSEGPQH
9,TRBV12-3/TRBV12-4,ASSSRYEQY
16,TRBV11-2,ASSPKLRLAGASREQY
12,TRBV10-3,AISSTGGFDEQY
13,TRBV11-2,ASSLDYSYNSPLH